This T cell receptor beta chain was retrieved from a study of cytomegalovirus exposure and HLA in healthy donors (dated by TCRdb to 2015 to 2018). General notes on the study: An earlier analysis of some 500 of the donors reported approximately 270 Gb of sequence data and some 120 million unique TCR beta sequences from about 200 million T cells. Approximately 310 gigabases of sequencing data and approximately 84 million unique TCR sequences were included in an early release covering several hundred HLA-typed donors. Of the approximately 400 genotyped donors, around 81% fell in the genetic ancestry cluster associated with self-reported Caucasian donors. The study aimed to test whether signatures of past pathogen exposure could be identified by cataloging public T cell receptors. The study profiled the T cell repertoires of more than 500 subjects by immunosequencing and related them to cytomegalovirus serostatus. In addition to the first cohort of approximately 670 subjects, a separate validation cohort of approximately 130 different subjects was used. The study combined high-throughput TCR immunosequencing, statistical association of individual TCRs with disease status, and machine learning to predict cytomegalovirus infection status. In a later analysis, previously published TCR beta repertoires from 666 donors were re-analyzed and high-resolution HLA genotyping was added so that TCR occurrence patterns could be studied. The later analysis used no new phenotypic data to find candidate immune exposures, relying instead on TCR beta sequences and their occurrence across donors. In an earlier analysis of 550 to 700 of the donors, high-throughput TCR beta sequencing was used to judge whether each TCR beta V gene segment behaved as functional or pseudogenic. Alongside the repertoire data, information on donor age, sex, ethnicity and CMV serostatus was compiled. In a later genetic analysis, genome-wide SNP genotypes for about 60% of the 666 donors were used, and that subset was treated as a discovery cohort. All discovery cohort repertoires had been generated on a single sequencing platform. HLA typing included class I and class II loci at four-digit resolution. The number of donors typed differed by locus, with about 629-630 for A, B, C, DRB1 and DQB1, roughly 520 for DQA1, 606 for DPA1, and 450 to 480 for DPB1. Roughly five DR-DQ haplotypes were handled as single units for association and clustering, since linkage in the cohort was strong. Among roughly 400 genotyped donors of the cohort, an average of around 240,000 unique TCR beta nucleotide sequences was sequenced per donor, of which about 20% were non-productive.

The cohort consisted of some 670 healthy bone marrow donors. Cohort members were all nominally healthy when sampled, although unrecorded immune exposures were likely present. The donor tested CMV seronegative and was one of the 352 seronegative cohort members. A peripheral blood sample was provided by each donor, and peripheral blood mononuclear cells were used for TCR beta sequencing. Genomic DNA was extracted from the blood cell samples with the Qiagen DNeasy Blood Extraction Kit. Notes on this clone: The clone's antigen remains unknown. No much larger clonotype is one base removed from it; base qualities were not supplied.

Library construction relied on the immunoSEQ multiplex PCR assay. For the multiplex PCR, a mixture combining 60 forward primers for TCR Vbeta segments and 13 reverse primers for TCR Jbeta segments was used. Amplification of the CDR3 region of rearranged TCR beta genes was performed with a multiplex PCR assay on genomic DNA. Amplified TCR beta libraries were sequenced as 87-base-pair reads on the Illumina HiSeq System. In the original analysis: In a later analysis, some 80 million unique TCR beta chains were counted across the roughly 670 repertoires, and approximately 11 million of these chains were shared by at least two donors. Raw reads were error-corrected and collapsed into unique sequences by a nearest-neighbor algorithm in which closely related sequences were merged to remove PCR and sequencing errors. To assign V, D and J gene segments, CDR3 sequences were aligned to IMGT reference sequences. For a sequence to be retained, at least a six-nucleotide match to both a V gene segment and a J gene segment was required. A rearrangement counted as productive if the CDR3 had no stop codons and remained in frame with V and J, and every other rearrangement counted as non-productive. CDR3 was defined by IMGT convention, running from the second conserved V-encoded cysteine to the conserved J-encoded phenylalanine. The earlier analysis of approximately 500 of the donors excluded sequences that lacked an unambiguous match to a single V gene segment. An earlier analysis of several hundred of the donors called V segments functional above 56.7% productive rearrangements and segregating when the between-donor standard deviation exceeded 5%. A statistical classification framework was developed to diagnose cytomegalovirus status using the catalog of TCR beta chain sequences. In a later analysis, V and J genes were assigned by comparing TCR nucleotide sequences against IMGT/GENE-DB human TR gene sequences. A later analysis assigned CDR3 sequences and most-parsimonious VDJ recombination scenarios with the TCRdist pipeline. A later analysis defined each TCR beta chain by its CDR3 amino acid sequence plus V-gene family, and excluded reads lacking a unique V-gene family. As a way to deal with suspected cross-contamination and a sequencing artifact, a later analysis dropped roughly 600 nucleotide sequences that were highly shared and had low generation probability. For each public chain, a later analysis derived a clonal expansion index from normalized ranks of inferred template counts within each repertoire. In a later analysis, generation probabilities were computed using a VDJ recombination model fitted to out-of-frame rearrangements, and the results were checked against IGoR. In a later analysis, TCR-TCR, TCR-HLA and TCR-CMV co-occurrence was scored with hypergeometric tests, and a repertoire-size bias correction was applied to TCR pairs. To estimate false discovery rates, a later analysis permuted the HLA or CMV assignments 20 times. A later analysis grouped co-occurring TCRs with DBSCAN, adding TCRdist sequence similarity when clustering within HLA-allele-positive subsets. Repertoires with fewer than 30,000 or more than 120,000 public chains were left out of co-occurrence clustering, as were four to six repertoires with anomalous nucleotide sharing. What TCRdb holds here is the immuneACCESS table cut down to in-frame rearrangements. Part of the clones is not present; checked against another copy, under half of the missing clones reflect an unresolved V gene, and the others are unexplained. D and trimming were read from the DNA, whereas the V and J calls and clone size are those reported in that table. The sample yields over 150,000 clones; 70% to 80% were counted once. The ten largest clonotypes hold roughly 3% of the sample.

V trim: 4 bases; J trim: 0 bases; unmatched bases: 3. Per the germline V gene, MDHEN is the CDR1 and SYDVKM is the CDR2. The cysteine opens and the phenylalanine closes a CDR3 of 16 amino acids. Only the CDR3 part of the read is kept: 48 bases, read in frame from the first base. General conclusions and limits of the study: The authors suggested that the approach could potentially be extended to other disease states and immunological phenotypes. In a later genetic analysis, a missense DCLRE1C variant was associated with V-gene and J-gene trimming of TCR beta chains, and the association was replicated in an independent cohort. A further reported finding was that TCR beta sequences accurately predicted the HLA-A and HLA-B alleles for most subjects in the first cohort. Presence/absence analyses assumed roughly uniform sequencing depth across donors, an assumption that may not hold. HLA typing was unavailable for some donors at each locus, so association tests used only the typed subset. Some IMGT-functional V segments, including TRBV6-2 and TRBV6-3, could not be told apart with the 87-base-pair reads, so those segments were excluded. In vitro tests confirmed that three of the cytomegalovirus-associated TCR beta chains recognize cytomegalovirus antigens. Compared with the roughly 670-donor mean, donors in an Asian-associated ancestry cluster had fewer N-insertions in productive TCRs, according to a later genetic analysis. According to a later analysis, TCR association rates differed among HLA loci, with DRB1 alleles showing the most associated TCRs and HLA-C alleles showing the fewest. A later analysis found that HLA-associated TCR beta chains were more clonally expanded and had lower generation probabilities than equally common non-associated chains. Across donors, most TCR sequences were observed very rarely, whereas some public TCRs were present in many individuals. A cluster of highly shared sequence variants was judged likely to be a technical artifact of the sequencing pipeline. Because counts were too low, under 20 rarely observed V segments, including chromosome 9 orphons, were left out of the earlier analysis of about 500 of the donors. For the cohort, immune exposure information was limited to CMV serostatus. A later analysis found that most CMV-associated TCR beta chains appeared HLA-restricted, with HLA associations seemingly driven largely by CMV exposure. When HLA alleles, especially DR and DQ, strongly co-occurred, TCR associations were difficult to assign to individual alleles. An earlier analysis of some 560 of the donors showed that most TCR beta V segments appeared in productive rearrangements either about 87% or about 30% of the time, which broadly matched IMGT annotations. A later analysis reported that several top co-occurrence clusters appeared linked to parvovirus B19, influenza, CMV and Epstein-Barr virus. Linkage disequilibrium might explain the correlated functional status among segregating V segments, but an unknown experimental factor could not be ruled out. Only TCR beta chains were sequenced in this cohort, and the absence of alpha or paired-chain data limited detectable features. The classifier was reported to diagnose cytomegalovirus status with high specificity and sensitivity in both the original and validation cohorts. A later analysis associated 15,000 to 20,000 TCR beta sequences with specific HLA alleles at a false discovery rate of 0.05. In the study, about 150 TCR beta chains were listed as associated with cytomegalovirus.

The sequenced sample consisted of PBMCs. This TCR came from a male donor in good health and CMV-seronegative. This sequence uses TRBV28 and TRBJ1-5, with TRBD1 identical over 10 junction bases. The bases read TGTGCCAGCAGTTCGACAGGGGGCGATAGCAATCAGCCCCAGCATTTT. It translates to CASSSTGGDSNQPQHF.